This entry concerns a single T cell receptor beta chain. The antigen remains undetermined. The germline gives CDR1 SGHNT, CDR2 YYREEE (reference sequence). The CDR3 is 16 amino acids. The V and J ends lost 3 bases and 3 bases respectively, with 16 bases between them. Data came from immunoSEQ multiplex PCR; TCRdb stores just in-frame clones and leaves some out. Here the sample spans approximately 4,000 clones, around 65% being singletons. The data were obtained in a study of tissue T cells after allogeneic stem cell transplantation. Study results and limitations: Anatomically similar tissues had similar TCR repertoires within each patient. The study did not identify alloreactive or antigen-specific tissue TCRs, and some clones might be persisting host cells.

GI sites, liver, skin and spleen were taken after median 9.75 post-mortem hours. The clonotype was recovered from a male donor at least 60 years old with lung cancer. Material: left colon tissue, obtained at autopsy. The J gene is TRBJ2-1, the V gene TRBV5-4; D perhaps matches TRBD1 (6 bases). Here the CDR3 reads CASSWPPGQDYNEQFF. DNA for the CDR3: TGTGCCAGCAGCTGGCCCCCGGGACAAGACTACAATGAGCAGTTCTTC.